The present T cell receptor beta chain was sequenced within a study of blood T cell repertoires in COVID-19. The method was immunoSEQ multiplex PCR; TCRdb's version includes in-frame clones alone and lacks a portion of them. Of about 130,000 clones listed, 84% are singletons. Trimming pared 1 base from V and 7 bases from J, leaving 9 bases between. Looked up from germline, CDR1 is GTSNPN and CDR2 is SVGIG (reference sequence). The CDR3 totals 12 residues. The chain recombines TRBV30 with TRBJ2-3; a weak D match, TRBD1 (5 bases). The clonotype comes from a woman aged 60 to 75 with acute or convalescent COVID-19. The sequenced sample consisted of peripheral blood. CDR3 loop: CAWSGAGNTQYF. The DNA of the CDR3 is TGTGCCTGGAGTGGGGCAGGGAATACGCAGTATTTT.